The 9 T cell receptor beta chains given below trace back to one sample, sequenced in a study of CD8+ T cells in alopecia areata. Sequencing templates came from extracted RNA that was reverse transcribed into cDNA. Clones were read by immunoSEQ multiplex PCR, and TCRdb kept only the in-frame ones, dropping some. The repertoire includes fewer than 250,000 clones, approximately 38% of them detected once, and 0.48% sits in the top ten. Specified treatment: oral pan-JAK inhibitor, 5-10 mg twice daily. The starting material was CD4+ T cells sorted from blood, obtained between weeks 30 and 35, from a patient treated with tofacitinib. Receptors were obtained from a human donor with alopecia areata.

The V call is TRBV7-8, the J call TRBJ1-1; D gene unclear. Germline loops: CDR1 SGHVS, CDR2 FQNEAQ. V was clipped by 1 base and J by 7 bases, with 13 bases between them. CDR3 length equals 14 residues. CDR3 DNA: TGTGCCAGCAGCTTAGTATCGCTCACAGATGAAGCTTTCTTT. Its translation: CASSLVSLTDEAFF.

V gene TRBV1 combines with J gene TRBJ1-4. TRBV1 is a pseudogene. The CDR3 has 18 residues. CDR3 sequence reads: CTSSQDRACGPQNEKLFF. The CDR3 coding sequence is TGCACCAGCAGCCAAGATCGGGCCTGCGGTCCCCAGAATGAAAAACTGTTTTTT.

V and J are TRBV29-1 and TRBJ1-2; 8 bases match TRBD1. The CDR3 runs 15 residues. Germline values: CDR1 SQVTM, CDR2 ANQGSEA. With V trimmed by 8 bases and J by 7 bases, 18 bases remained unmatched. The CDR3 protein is CSFAPVVAGGCGYTF. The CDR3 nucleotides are TGCAGCTTTGCCCCGGTGGTGGCAGGGGGCTGTGGCTACACCTTC.

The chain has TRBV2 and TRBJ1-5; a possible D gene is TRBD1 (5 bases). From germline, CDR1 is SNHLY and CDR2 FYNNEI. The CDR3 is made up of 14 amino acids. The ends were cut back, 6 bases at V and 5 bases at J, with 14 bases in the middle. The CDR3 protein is CASRFEVGDQPQHF. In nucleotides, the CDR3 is TGTGCCAGCAGATTCGAAGTAGGGGATCAGCCCCAGCATTTT. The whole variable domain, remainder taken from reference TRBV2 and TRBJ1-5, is EPEVTQTPSHQVTQMGQEVILRCVPISNHLYFYWYRQILGQKVEFLVSFYNNEISEKSEIFDDQFSVERPDGSNFTLKIRSTKLEDSAMYFCASRFEVGDQPQHFGDGTRLSIL.

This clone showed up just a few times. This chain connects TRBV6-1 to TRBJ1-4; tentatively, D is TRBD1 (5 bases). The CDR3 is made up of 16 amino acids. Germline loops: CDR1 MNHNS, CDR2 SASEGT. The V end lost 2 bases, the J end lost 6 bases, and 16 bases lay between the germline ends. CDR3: CASSELGARTDEKLFF. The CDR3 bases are TGTGCCAGCAGTGAACTCGGGGCCAGGACGGATGAAAAACTGTTTTTT.

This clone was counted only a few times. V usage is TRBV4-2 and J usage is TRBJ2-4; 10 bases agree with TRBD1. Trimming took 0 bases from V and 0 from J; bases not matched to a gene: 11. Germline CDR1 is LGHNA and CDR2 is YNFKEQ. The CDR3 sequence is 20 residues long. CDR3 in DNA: TGTGCCAGCAGCCAAGACGCAAGGACAGGGGGGACCCTAGCCAAAAACATTCAGTACTTC. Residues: CASSQDARTGGTLAKNIQYF.

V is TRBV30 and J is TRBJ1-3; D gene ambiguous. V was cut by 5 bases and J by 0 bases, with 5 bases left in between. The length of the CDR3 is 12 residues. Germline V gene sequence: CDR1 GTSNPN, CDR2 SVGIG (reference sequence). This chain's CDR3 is CAWCPSGNTIYF. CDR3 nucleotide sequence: TGTGCCTGGTGCCCCTCTGGAAACACCATATATTTT.

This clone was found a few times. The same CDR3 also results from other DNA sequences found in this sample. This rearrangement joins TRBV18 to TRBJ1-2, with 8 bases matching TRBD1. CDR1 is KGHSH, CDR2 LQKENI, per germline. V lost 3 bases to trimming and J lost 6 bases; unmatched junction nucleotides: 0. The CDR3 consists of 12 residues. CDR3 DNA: TGTGCCAGCTCACCGACAGGGGATGGCTACACCTTC. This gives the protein CASSPTGDGYTF.

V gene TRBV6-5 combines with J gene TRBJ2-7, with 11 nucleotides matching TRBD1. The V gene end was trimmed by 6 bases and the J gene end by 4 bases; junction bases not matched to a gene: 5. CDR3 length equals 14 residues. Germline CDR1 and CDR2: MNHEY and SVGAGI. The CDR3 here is CASRPGQGAYEQYF. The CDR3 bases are TGTGCCAGCAGGCCCGGACAGGGGGCTTACGAGCAGTACTTC.